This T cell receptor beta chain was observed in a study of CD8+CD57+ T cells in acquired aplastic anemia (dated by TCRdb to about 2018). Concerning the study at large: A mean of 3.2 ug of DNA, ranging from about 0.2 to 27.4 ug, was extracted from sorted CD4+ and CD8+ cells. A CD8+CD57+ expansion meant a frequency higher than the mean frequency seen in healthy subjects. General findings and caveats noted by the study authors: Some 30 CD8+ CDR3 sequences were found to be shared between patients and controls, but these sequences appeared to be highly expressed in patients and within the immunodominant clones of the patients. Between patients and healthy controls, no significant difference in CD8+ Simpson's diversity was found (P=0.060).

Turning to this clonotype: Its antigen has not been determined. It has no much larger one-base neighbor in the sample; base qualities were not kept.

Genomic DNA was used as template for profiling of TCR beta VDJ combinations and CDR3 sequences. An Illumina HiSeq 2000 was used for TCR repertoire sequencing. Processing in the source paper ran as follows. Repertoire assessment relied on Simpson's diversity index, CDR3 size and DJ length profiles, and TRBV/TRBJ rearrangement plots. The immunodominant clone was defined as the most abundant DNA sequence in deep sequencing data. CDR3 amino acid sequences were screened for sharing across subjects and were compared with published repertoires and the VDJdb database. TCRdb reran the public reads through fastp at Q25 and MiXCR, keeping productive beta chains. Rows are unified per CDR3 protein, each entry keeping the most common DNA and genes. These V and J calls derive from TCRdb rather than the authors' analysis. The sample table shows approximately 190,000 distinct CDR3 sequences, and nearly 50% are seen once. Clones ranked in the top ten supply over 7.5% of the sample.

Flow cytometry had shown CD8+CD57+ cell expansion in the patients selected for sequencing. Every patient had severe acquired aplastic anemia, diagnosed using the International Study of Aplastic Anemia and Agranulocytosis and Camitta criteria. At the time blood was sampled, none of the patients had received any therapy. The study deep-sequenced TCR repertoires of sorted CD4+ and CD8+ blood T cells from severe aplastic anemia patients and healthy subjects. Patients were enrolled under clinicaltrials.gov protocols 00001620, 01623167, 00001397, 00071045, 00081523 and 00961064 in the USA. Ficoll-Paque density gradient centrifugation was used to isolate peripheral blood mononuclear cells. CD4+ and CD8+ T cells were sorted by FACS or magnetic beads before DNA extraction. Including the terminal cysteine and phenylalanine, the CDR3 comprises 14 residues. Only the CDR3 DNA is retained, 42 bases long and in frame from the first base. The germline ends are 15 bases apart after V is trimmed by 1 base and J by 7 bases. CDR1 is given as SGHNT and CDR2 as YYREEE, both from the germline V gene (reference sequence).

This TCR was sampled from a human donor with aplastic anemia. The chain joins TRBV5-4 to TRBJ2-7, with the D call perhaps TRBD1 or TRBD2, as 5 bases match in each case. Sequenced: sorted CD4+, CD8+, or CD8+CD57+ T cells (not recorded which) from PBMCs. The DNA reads TGTGCCAGCAGCTTGTCCGGGACGGGGTTTGAGCAGTACTTC. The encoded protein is CASSLSGTGFEQYF.